A single sample is the source of the 28 T cell receptor beta chains below, sequenced in a study of blood T cell repertoires in COVID-19 (dated by TCRdb to 2020 to 2022). Libraries were built with the immunoSEQ multiplex PCR assay. This is the immuneACCESS table as TCRdb keeps it, with only in-frame sequences that have V and J called. A part of the clones is gone; compared with another copy, unresolved V genes explain less than half, and the rest is unexplained. The sample table lists 150,000 to 200,000 clones, roughly 82% of them with a count of one. The top ten clones comprise about 8% of the sample. Source material: peripheral blood. The receptor source for this set is a woman aged 55-70 years with COVID-19, enrolled during active disease.

The count of this clone is one. The J gene is TRBJ1-5, the V gene TRBV30; no firm D call. The CDR3 sequence is 14 residues long. Germline CDR1 reads GTSNPN; CDR2 reads SVGIG (reference sequence). Trimming pared 1 base from V and 4 bases from J, leaving 11 bases between. The DNA for the CDR3 is TGTGCCTGGAGTGGCCCCGCGTGGAATCAGCCCCAGCATTTT. As protein: CAWSGPAWNQPQHF.

V is TRBV6-1 and J is TRBJ2-7; 9 positions match TRBD2. V shed 0 bases, J shed 1 base, and the junction held 4 bases outside the gene matches. The CDR3 totals 16 residues. From germline, CDR1 is MNHNS and CDR2 SASEGT. The CDR3 region is CASSEAPTSGSYEQYF. The CDR3 DNA reads as TGTGCCAGCAGTGAAGCACCGACTAGCGGATCCTACGAGCAGTACTTC.

The chain combines TRBV2 with TRBJ2-5, with 8 nucleotides matching TRBD1. The CDR3 covers 13 residues. Trimming removed 4 bases from V and 9 bases from J; junction bases left unmatched: 7. Germline V lookup: CDR1 SNHLY, CDR2 FYNNEI. The CDR3 sequence is CASSGGATGAQYF. The CDR3 DNA sequence: TGTGCCAGCAGTGGGGGGGCGACAGGGGCCCAGTACTTC.

This clone has only one observation. The J gene is TRBJ2-5, the V gene TRBV5-4; tentatively, D is TRBD2 (5 bases). V lost 4 bases to trimming and J lost 5 bases, with 12 bases between them. Germline V gives CDR1 SGHNT, CDR2 YYREEE (reference sequence). This CDR3 spans 13 amino acids. CDR3 in amino acids: CASSTRGTETQYF. As DNA, the CDR3 is TGTGCCAGCAGCACCCGGGGTACGGAGACCCAGTACTTC.

This chain links TRBV4-3 with TRBJ2-1; 9 bases map to TRBD1. With V trimmed by 1 base and J by 3 bases, 7 bases remained unmatched. Germline loops: CDR1 LGHNA, CDR2 YSLEER. The CDR3 runs to 17 residues. In DNA, the CDR3 is TGCGCCAGCAGCCAAGCTCCGGGGACAGGGTACTACAATGAGCAGTTCTTC. Amino acid sequence: CASSQAPGTGYYNEQFF.

A single count supports this clone. The chain combines TRBV4-3 with TRBJ1-4; 8 bases are shared with TRBD1. J was trimmed by 4 bases and V by 4 bases; bases with no gene match: 5. CDR1 and CDR2 from the germline V gene are LGHNA and YSLEER. The CDR3 is made up of 15 amino acids. CDR3 amino acids: CASSRADRGNEKLFF. The CDR3 DNA is TGCGCCAGCAGCCGAGCAGACAGGGGTAATGAAAAACTGTTTTTT.

The chain links TRBV5-6 to TRBJ2-1, with 7 nucleotides matching TRBD1. The CDR3 runs 13 residues. Germline V gene sequence: CDR1 SGHDT, CDR2 YYEEEE. J was trimmed by 3 bases and V by 3 bases; bases with no gene match: 0. CDR3 coding DNA: TGTGCCAGCAGCTGGGACAGCTACAATGAGCAGTTCTTC. This sequence encodes CASSWDSYNEQFF.

The V and J genes are TRBV6-5 and TRBJ1-1; TRBD1 agrees at 8 bases. The germline gives CDR1 MNHEY, CDR2 SVGAGI. The V gene end was trimmed by 2 bases and the J gene end by 7 bases; junction bases not matched to a gene: 9. This CDR3 contains 15 residues. CDR3 DNA: TGTGCCAGCAGTTACGGTGCAGGGGGCTTAGGTGAAGCTTTCTTT. Amino acid sequence: CASSYGAGGLGEAFF.

The table lists this clone with a few counts. The chain couples TRBV28 to TRBJ2-1, with 7 nucleotides matching TRBD2. CDR1 and CDR2 from the germline V gene are MDHEN and SYDVKM. V was pared by 8 bases and J by 7 bases, with 14 bases of the junction left unmatched. The CDR3 consists of 15 residues. Here the CDR3 reads CASGSVGGPVNEQFF. The CDR3 coding sequence is TGTGCCAGCGGAAGTGTGGGAGGGCCCGTAAATGAGCAGTTCTTC.

The chain has TRBV9 and TRBJ2-6; D is uncertain. Germline assignment: CDR1 SGDLS and CDR2 YYNGEE. V lost 0 bases, J lost 0 bases, and 4 bases lay in between. The CDR3 length is 15 residues. CDR3 sequence reads: CASSVAPSGANVLTF. For the CDR3, the DNA is TGTGCCAGCAGCGTAGCTCCCTCTGGGGCCAACGTCCTGACTTTC.

The chain links TRBV3-1 (or the pseudogene TRBV3-2) to TRBJ1-6; D might be TRBD1 (5 bases). Looked up from germline, CDR1 is LGHDT and CDR2 is YNNKEL (reference sequence). Trimming took off 1 base at V and 10 bases at J, with 11 bases between the two ends. This CDR3 has 14 residues. The CDR3 sequence is CASSQARRQSPLHF. CDR3 bases: TGTGCCAGCAGCCAAGCCCGCCGACAGTCACCCCTCCACTTT.

The chain links TRBV13 to TRBJ2-5; 12 nucleotides line up with TRBD2. Germline V gene lookup returns CDR1 PRHDT and CDR2 FYEKMQ (reference sequence). V trimming: 5 bases; J trimming: 1 base; junction bases outside the gene matches: 5. The CDR3 consists of 16 residues. The CDR3 spells CASSPGLAGRQETQYF. The CDR3 DNA reads as TGTGCCAGCAGCCCCGGACTAGCGGGGCGCCAAGAGACCCAGTACTTC.

The chain recombines TRBV28 with TRBJ1-6, with a tentative D call TRBD1 (6 bases). The V and J ends lost 5 bases and 9 bases respectively, with 17 bases between them. The CDR3 consists of 15 residues. Germline V gives CDR1 MDHEN, CDR2 SYDVKM. CDR3 region: CASSAGQLKGSPLHF. CDR3 bases: TGTGCCAGCAGTGCCGGACAGTTAAAAGGTTCACCCCTCCACTTT.

The rearrangement uses TRBV5-4 and TRBJ1-1; D is perhaps TRBD1 (6 bases). CDR1 is SGHNT and CDR2 is YYREEE in the germline V gene (reference sequence). The CDR3 length is 14 residues. Trimming removed 3 bases from V and 1 base from J, with 10 bases in between. The CDR3 DNA reads TGTGCCAGCAGCTCGCCGGGACAGAACACTGAAGCTTTCTTT. Amino acids: CASSSPGQNTEAFF.

This clone was picked up one time. This chain connects TRBV7-6 to TRBJ1-3, with 8 positions matching TRBD1. This CDR3 has 16 amino acids. Trimming took 4 bases from V and 2 from J; bases not matched to a gene: 7. The V gene's germline CDR1 is SGHVS and CDR2 FNYEAQ. The CDR3 here is CASSYAGTGAGNTIYF. CDR3 in DNA: TGTGCCAGCAGCTATGCCGGGACAGGCGCTGGAAACACCATATATTTT.

V is TRBV7-3 and J is TRBJ2-1, with D maybe TRBD2 (6 bases). V dropped 5 bases and J dropped 5 bases, with 13 bases sitting between them. This CDR3 has 14 residues. Germline V lookup: CDR1 SGHTA, CDR2 FQGTGA. CDR3 region: CASSPPGEHNEQFF. The CDR3 DNA sequence: TGTGCCAGCAGCCCGCCGGGGGAGCACAATGAGCAGTTCTTC.

The chain carries TRBV18 and TRBJ1-5, with 7 nucleotides matching TRBD1. This CDR3 comprises 16 residues. CDR1 KGHSH and CDR2 LQKENI come from the germline V gene. Germline trimming cut 3 bases from V and 2 bases from J; bases unmatched to any gene: 7. CDR3 amino acids: CASSPRETGRNQPQHF. The CDR3 region has the DNA TGTGCCAGCTCACCCCGGGAGACAGGGCGCAATCAGCCCCAGCATTTT.

V usage is TRBV29-1 and J usage is TRBJ1-2; D perhaps matches TRBD1 (5 bases). Trimming shortened V by 4 bases and J by 4 bases, and 13 bases separated the two germline ends. Germline lookup yields CDR1 SQVTM and CDR2 ANQGSEA. The CDR3 sequence is 13 residues long. CDR3 bases: TGCAGCGTTGCGGGGGGTGAGGGCTATGGCTACACCTTC. Residues: CSVAGGEGYGYTF.

The chain joins TRBV6-5 to TRBJ1-1; tentatively, D is TRBD1 (5 bases). Trimming shortened V by 1 base and J by 5 bases, and 11 bases separated the two germline ends. The CDR3 is 14 amino acids. CDR1 and CDR2 (germline): MNHEY, SVGAGI. The CDR3 region has the DNA TGTGCCAGCAGTTACTACAGGTTCGGTACTGAAGCTTTCTTT. It yields the protein CASSYYRFGTEAFF.

V is TRBV7-2 and J is TRBJ2-4, with TRBD2 matching 7 bases. With V trimmed by 5 bases and J by 9 bases, 7 bases remained unmatched. This CDR3 has 13 residues. Germline values: CDR1 SGHTA, CDR2 FQGNSA. Here the CDR3 reads CASSPRLAGIQYF. The CDR3 DNA follows: TGTGCCAGCAGCCCCCGGTTAGCGGGCATTCAGTACTTC.

The chain joins TRBV6-2 or TRBV6-3 to TRBJ2-3; 10 bases fit TRBD1. Losses at the gene ends were 4 bases for V and 6 bases for J; bases not matched to a gene: 4. CDR1 and CDR2 from the germline V gene are MNHEY and SVGEGT. CDR3 length equals 14 residues. The CDR3 protein is CASSFGTGADTQYF. The CDR3, as DNA: TGTGCCAGCAGTTTCGGGACAGGGGCGGATACGCAGTATTTT.

The chain has TRBV18 and TRBJ1-1; maybe TRBD1 (5 bases). Germline-derived CDR1 and CDR2 are KGHSH and LQKENI. The CDR3 consists of 15 residues. V lost 0 bases and J 5 bases, leaving 13 bases between the germline ends. In DNA, the CDR3 is TGTGCCAGCTCACCACCGACGGGGGTTTTGACTGAAGCTTTCTTT. It yields the protein CASSPPTGVLTEAFF.

In this sample, this clone turned up a few times. The chain recombines TRBV29-1 with TRBJ2-7; 9 nucleotides line up with TRBD1. Trimming removed 6 bases from V and 6 bases from J; junction bases left unmatched: 9. The CDR3 covers 13 residues. Germline-derived CDR1 and CDR2 are SQVTM and ANQGSEA. Here the CDR3 reads CSVLVQGAGEQYV. The CDR3 coding sequence is TGCAGCGTCCTAGTACAGGGGGCAGGCGAGCAGTACGTC.

This clone showed up just a few times. The V call is TRBV12-5, the J call TRBJ2-2; 9 nucleotides line up with TRBD1. Germline values: CDR1 LGHNT, CDR2 FRNRAP. This CDR3 comprises 16 residues. With V trimmed by 0 bases and J by 4 bases, 3 bases remained unmatched. CDR3 loop: CASGLVGQGPTGELFF. The CDR3 DNA is TGTGCTAGTGGTTTGGTGGGACAGGGTCCCACCGGGGAGCTGTTTTTT.

This clone was seen more than once but under ten times. This chain links TRBV27 with TRBJ1-1; TRBD1 is a possible D gene (5 bases). The germline V gene has CDR1 MNHEY and CDR2 SMNVEV (reference sequence). The length of the CDR3 is 15 residues. Trimming shortened V by 4 bases and J by 1 base, and 13 bases separated the two germline ends. Here the CDR3 DNA reads TGTGCCAGCAGTTCTATAGGGGAGGCGAACACTGAAGCTTTCTTT. As protein: CASSSIGEANTEAFF.

J is TRBJ2-5 and V is TRBV5-1; 7 nucleotides line up with TRBD2. The germline V gene encodes CDR1 SGHRS and CDR2 YFSETQ. J gave up 3 bases and V 4 bases, and 3 bases lay outside the gene matches. The CDR3 contains 13 residues. The CDR3 DNA follows: TGCGCCAGCAGCCGGGGAGGGGAAGAGACCCAGTACTTC. Its protein product is CASSRGGEETQYF.

The gene calls are TRBV5-6 and TRBJ1-3; 7 positions agree with TRBD1. V lost 5 bases and J lost 0; bases outside the gene matches: 5. The CDR3 totals 15 residues. CDR1 SGHDT and CDR2 YYEEEE come from the germline V gene. CDR3 amino acids: CASSDTGVSGNTIYF. In DNA, the CDR3 is TGTGCCAGCAGTGACACAGGGGTCTCTGGAAACACCATATATTTT.

The CDR3, as DNA: TGTGCCAGCTCCGTACTACCAGACAGACATAACTATGGCTACACCTTC. This sequence encodes CASSVLPDRHNYGYTF. The chain recombines TRBV18 with TRBJ1-2; D may be TRBD1 (5 bases). The V gene lost 6 bases and the J gene lost 1 base, with 18 bases spanning the gap. The CDR3 spans 16 residues. Germline loops: CDR1 KGHSH, CDR2 LQKENI.